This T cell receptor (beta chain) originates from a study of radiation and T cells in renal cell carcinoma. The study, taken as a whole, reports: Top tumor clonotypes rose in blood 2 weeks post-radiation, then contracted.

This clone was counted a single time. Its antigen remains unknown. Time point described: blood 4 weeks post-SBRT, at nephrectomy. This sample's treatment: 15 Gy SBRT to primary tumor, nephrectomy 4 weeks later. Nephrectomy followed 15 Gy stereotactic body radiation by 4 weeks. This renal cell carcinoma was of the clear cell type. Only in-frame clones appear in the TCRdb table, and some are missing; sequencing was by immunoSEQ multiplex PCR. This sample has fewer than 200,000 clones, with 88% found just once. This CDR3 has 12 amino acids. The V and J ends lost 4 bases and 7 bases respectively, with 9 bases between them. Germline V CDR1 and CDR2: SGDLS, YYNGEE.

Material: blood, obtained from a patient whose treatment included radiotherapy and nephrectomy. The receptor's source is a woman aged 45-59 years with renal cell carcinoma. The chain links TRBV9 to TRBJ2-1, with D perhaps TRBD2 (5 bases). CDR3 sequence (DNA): TGTGCCAGCAGCCCTTCGGGAAATGAGCAGTTCTTC. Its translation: CASSPSGNEQFF.